The present TCR beta chain was sequenced within a study of T cells expressing NK-cell markers. Study information: Obtained from sorted CD3+CD56+NKG2C+, CD3+CD56+NKG2C- and CD3+CD56-NKG2C+ T cells were the TCR beta repertoires. General study findings and limits: Of the CD8+ T cells in a handful of donors, about 1.0-7.0% belonged to dominant NKG2C+ clonotypes. Topping the CD3+CD56-NKG2C+ fraction as well were these clonotypes, in a few donors.

Following a re-call of the 5' RACE reads, TCRdb has one entry per CDR3 protein and lacks DNA. This listing includes around 550,000 distinct CDR3 sequences. With respect to this clonotype: Its specificity is unknown.

CDR3 length: 12 amino acids. CDR1 is DFQATT, CDR2 SNEGSKA, per germline (reference sequence). The sequence was obtained from a man younger than 35 in good health. Sequencing was done on a sample of blood T cells: a sorted CD56 or NKG2C T cell subset, CD4+ or CD8+ T cells, or bulk PBMC T cells (not recorded which). The V call is TRBV20-1, the J call TRBJ1-1; TCRdb's D call, TRBD1, is unchecked because there is no DNA. The CDR3 loop is CSVPDRGVEAFF.